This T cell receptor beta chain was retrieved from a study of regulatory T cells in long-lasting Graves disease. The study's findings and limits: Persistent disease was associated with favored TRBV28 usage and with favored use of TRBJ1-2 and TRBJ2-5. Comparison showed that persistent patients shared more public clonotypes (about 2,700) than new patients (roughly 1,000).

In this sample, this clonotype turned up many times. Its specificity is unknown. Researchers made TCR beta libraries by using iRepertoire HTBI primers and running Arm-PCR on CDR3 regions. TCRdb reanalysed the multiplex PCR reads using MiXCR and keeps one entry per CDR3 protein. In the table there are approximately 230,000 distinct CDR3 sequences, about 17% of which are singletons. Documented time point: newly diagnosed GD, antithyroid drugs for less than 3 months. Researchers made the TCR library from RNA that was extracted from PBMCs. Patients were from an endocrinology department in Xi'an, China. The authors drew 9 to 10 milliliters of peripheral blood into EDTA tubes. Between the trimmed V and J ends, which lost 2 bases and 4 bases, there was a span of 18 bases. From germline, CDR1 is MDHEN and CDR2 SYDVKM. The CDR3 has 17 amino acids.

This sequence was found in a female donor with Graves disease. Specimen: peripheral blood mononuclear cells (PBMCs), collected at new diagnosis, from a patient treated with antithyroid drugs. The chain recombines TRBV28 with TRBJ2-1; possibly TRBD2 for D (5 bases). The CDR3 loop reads CASSLGLARSRYNEQFF. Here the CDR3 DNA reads TGTGCCAGCAGTTTAGGGCTAGCTCGGTCGAGATACAATGAGCAGTTCTTC.